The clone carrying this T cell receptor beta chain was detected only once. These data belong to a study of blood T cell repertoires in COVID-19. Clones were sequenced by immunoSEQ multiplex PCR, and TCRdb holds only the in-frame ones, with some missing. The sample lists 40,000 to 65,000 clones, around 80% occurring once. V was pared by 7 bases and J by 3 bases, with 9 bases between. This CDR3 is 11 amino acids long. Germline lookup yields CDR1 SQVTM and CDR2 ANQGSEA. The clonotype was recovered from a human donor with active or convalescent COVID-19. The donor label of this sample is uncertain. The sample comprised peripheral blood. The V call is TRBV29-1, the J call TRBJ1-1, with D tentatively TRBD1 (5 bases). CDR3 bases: TGCAGCGCCAGGGAGGACACTGAAGCTTTCTTT. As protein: CSAREDTEAFF.